The 14 T cell receptor beta chains presented below share a single source sample, sequenced in a study of identical twins. TCRdb called the 5' RACE reads again in MiXCR, with one record for every CDR3 protein. This sample has just under 550,000 distinct CDR3 sequences; 13% to 15% occur once, and the top ten carry about 0.47%. The sample was also reused in another study, on yellow fever vaccine responses in identical twins.

The sequencing sample was made of CD4+ T cells sorted from blood. The receptors were gathered from a young woman in good health.

The J gene is TRBJ2-2, the V gene TRBV5-1; D is tentatively TRBD1 or TRBD2 (5 bases each). This CDR3 has 15 amino acids. Germline CDR1 reads SGHRS; CDR2 reads YFSETQ. V was pared by 4 bases and J by 0 bases, with 10 bases between. The CDR3 bases are TGCGCCAGCAGCAAGGGACCGACGAACACCGGGGAGCTGTTTTTT. Encoded protein: CASSKGPTNTGELFF.

This clonotype was recorded at least ten times. The chain recombines TRBV5-1 with TRBJ2-1; TRBD2 agrees at 8 bases. CDR3 size: 17 residues. The junction had 13 bases not matched to a gene; V was cut back by 4 bases and J by 4 bases. Germline lookup yields CDR1 SGHRS and CDR2 YFSETQ. The CDR3 DNA reads TGCGCCAGCAGCATCGGACTAGCAAAGAAGAAGTACAATGAGCAGTTCTTC. Translated: CASSIGLAKKKYNEQFF.

The chain joins TRBV20-1 to TRBJ2-7; D is uncertain. V lost 3 bases and J 3 bases, leaving 9 bases between the germline ends. Germline loops: CDR1 DFQATT, CDR2 SNEGSKA (reference sequence). This CDR3 contains 12 residues. The CDR3 reads CSASEIYYEQYV. The CDR3 DNA sequence: TGCAGTGCTAGCGAGATCTACTACGAGCAGTACGTC.

The chain employs TRBV24-1 and TRBJ2-3; D call uncertain. Per germline, CDR1 KGHDR and CDR2 SFDVKD. Trimming removed 2 bases from V and 0 bases from J, with 8 bases in between. This CDR3 is built from 15 residues. In DNA, the CDR3 is TGTGCCACCAGTGATTGGACCGCTAGCACAGATACGCAGTATTTT. Its protein is CATSDWTASTDTQYF.

V is TRBV3-1 and J is TRBJ1-1; D not resolved. The V gene lost 1 base and the J gene lost 2 bases, with 5 bases spanning the gap. Germline-derived CDR1 and CDR2 are LGHDT and YNNKEL (reference sequence). This CDR3 contains 13 residues. The CDR3 DNA reads TGTGCCAGCAGCCAAGTAATTAACACTGAAGCTTTCTTT. Amino acids: CASSQVINTEAFF.

This clonotype was seen a few times. The V call is TRBV28, the J call TRBJ1-4, with TRBD1 matching 7 bases. The CDR3 contains 12 residues. J gave up 11 bases and V 6 bases, and 6 bases lay outside the gene matches. Germline V CDR1 and CDR2: MDHEN, SYDVKM. CDR3 sequence reads: CASRRQGRKLFF. CDR3 sequence (DNA): TGTGCCAGCAGACGACAGGGTCGGAAACTGTTTTTT.

This clonotype was seen at least ten times. The gene calls are TRBV24-1 and TRBJ2-3; 7 bases fit TRBD1. Unmatched junction bases numbered 9, after V lost 2 bases and J lost 5 bases. The CDR3 covers 16 residues. Germline V gene data show CDR1 as KGHDR and CDR2 as SFDVKD. DNA for the CDR3: TGTGCCACCAGTGATTGGTCGGGACAGTCTAAAGATACGCAGTATTTT. This sequence encodes CATSDWSGQSKDTQYF.

Only a few counts were recorded for this clonotype. The V and J genes are TRBV7-9 and TRBJ2-3; D unclear. V shed 1 base and J shed 8 bases, with 7 bases lying between them. CDR1 SEHNR and CDR2 FQNEAQ come from the germline V gene (reference sequence). The CDR3 extends over 12 amino acids. The CDR3, as DNA: TGTGCCAGCAGCTTAGGTAGAGGTACGCAGTATTTT. Translating gives CASSLGRGTQYF.

This clonotype was detected only a few times. The rearrangement links TRBV12-3 or TRBV12-4 to TRBJ2-7, with 9 positions matching TRBD1. V was pared by 2 bases and J by 9 bases, with 11 bases of the junction left unmatched. The CDR3 is 15 residues long. Written as DNA, the CDR3 is TGTGCCAGCAGTTTAAGGGGACAGGGTTCCCTGGGGCAGTACTTC. Translated: CASSLRGQGSLGQYF.

This clonotype has more than one count but fewer than ten. The rearrangement uses TRBV20-1 and TRBJ1-5, with unresolved D. CDR1 and CDR2 (germline): DFQATT, SNEGSKA (reference sequence). Trimming took off 3 bases at V and 0 bases at J, with 9 bases between the two ends. The CDR3 covers 14 residues. The CDR3: CSARTGSSNQPQHF. CDR3 coding DNA: TGCAGTGCTAGGACCGGCTCTAGCAATCAGCCCCAGCATTTT.

This chain links TRBV6-1 with TRBJ2-7, with 10 bases fitting TRBD2. J gave up 5 bases and V 4 bases, and 5 bases lay outside the gene matches. This CDR3 contains 14 residues. Germline values: CDR1 MNHNS, CDR2 SASEGT. CDR3 DNA: TGTGCCAGCAGTGTGATAGCGGGGGGCGACGAGCAGTACGTC. Amino acid sequence: CASSVIAGGDEQYV.

The rearrangement joins TRBV7-6 to TRBJ2-1, with TRBD2 as a possible D gene (5 bases). V was trimmed by 4 bases and J by 4 bases, leaving 14 bases between them. This CDR3 region has 15 residues. CDR1 is SGHVS, CDR2 FNYEAQ, per germline. The CDR3 is CASSSYRGPYNEQFF. The CDR3 nucleotides read TGTGCCAGCAGCTCCTATCGGGGTCCGTACAATGAGCAGTTCTTC.

This rearrangement joins TRBV10-3 to TRBJ1-1; no reliable D call. Germline-derived CDR1 and CDR2 are ENHRY and SYGVKD. The CDR3 extends over 14 amino acids. V was cut by 6 bases and J by 4 bases, with 15 bases left in between. The CDR3 loop is CAIRGPPESTEAFF. The CDR3 DNA reads TGTGCCATCAGAGGTCCCCCGGAAAGCACTGAAGCTTTCTTT.

This clonotype was seen more than once but under ten times. The chain combines TRBV6-5 with TRBJ2-3; 8 bases agree with TRBD1. V shed 1 base, J shed 1 base, and the junction held 7 bases outside the gene matches. Per the germline V gene, CDR1 is MNHEY and CDR2 is SVGAGI. The CDR3 runs 17 residues. CDR3 residues: CASSYFSGTGRTDTQYF. The CDR3 DNA follows: TGTGCCAGCAGTTACTTCTCCGGGACAGGACGCACAGATACGCAGTATTTT.